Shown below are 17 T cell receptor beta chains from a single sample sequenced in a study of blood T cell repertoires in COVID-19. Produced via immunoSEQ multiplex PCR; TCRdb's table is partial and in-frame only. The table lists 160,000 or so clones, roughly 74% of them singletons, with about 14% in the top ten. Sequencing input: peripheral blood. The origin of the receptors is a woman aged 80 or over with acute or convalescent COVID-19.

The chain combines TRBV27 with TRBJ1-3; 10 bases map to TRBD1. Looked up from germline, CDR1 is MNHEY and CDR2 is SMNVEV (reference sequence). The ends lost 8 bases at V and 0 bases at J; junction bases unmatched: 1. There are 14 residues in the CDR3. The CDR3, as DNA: TGTGCCAGCCGACAGGGGGCCTCTGGAAACACCATATATTTT. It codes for CASRQGASGNTIYF.

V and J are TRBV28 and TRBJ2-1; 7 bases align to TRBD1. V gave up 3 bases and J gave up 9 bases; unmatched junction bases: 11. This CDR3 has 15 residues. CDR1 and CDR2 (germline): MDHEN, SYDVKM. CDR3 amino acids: CASSFGQVKSIEQFF. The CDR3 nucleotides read TGTGCCAGCAGTTTCGGACAGGTAAAGAGTATTGAGCAGTTCTTC.

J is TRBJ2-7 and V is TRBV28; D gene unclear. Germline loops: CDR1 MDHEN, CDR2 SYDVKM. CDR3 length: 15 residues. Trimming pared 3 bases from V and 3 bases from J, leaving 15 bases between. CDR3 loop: CASSFASASGYEQYF. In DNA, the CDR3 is TGTGCCAGCAGTTTCGCCTCGGCATCAGGCTACGAGCAGTACTTC.

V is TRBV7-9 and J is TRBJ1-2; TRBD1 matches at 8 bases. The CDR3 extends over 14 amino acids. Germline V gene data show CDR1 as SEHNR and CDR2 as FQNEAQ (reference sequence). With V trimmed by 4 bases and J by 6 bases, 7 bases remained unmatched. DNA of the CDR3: TGTGCCAGCAGCTCGGGACAGGCGGAAGATGGCTACACCTTC. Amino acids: CASSSGQAEDGYTF.

CDR3 in DNA: TGTGCCAGCAGTGAAATCCCCCCGGACAGGAACTCCTACGAGCAGTACTTC. It yields the protein CASSEIPPDRNSYEQYF. The gene calls are TRBV6-1 and TRBJ2-7; 7 bases are shared with TRBD1. CDR3 length: 17 residues. The junction had 10 bases not matched to a gene; V was cut back by 2 bases and J by 0 bases. The germline gives CDR1 MNHNS, CDR2 SASEGT.

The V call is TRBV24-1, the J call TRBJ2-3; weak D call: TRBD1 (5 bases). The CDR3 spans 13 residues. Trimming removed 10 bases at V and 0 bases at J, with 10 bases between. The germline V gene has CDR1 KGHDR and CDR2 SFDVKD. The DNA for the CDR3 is TGTGCCACAGGGGTCCCTAGCACAGATACGCAGTATTTT. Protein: CATGVPSTDTQYF.

The CDR3 DNA is TGTGCCAGCAGCTCGGGACTAGCGGTCTACAATGAGCAGTTCTTC. As protein: CASSSGLAVYNEQFF. The V call is TRBV7-9, the J call TRBJ2-1, with 11 bases fitting TRBD2. The germline V gene encodes CDR1 SEHNR and CDR2 FQNEAQ (reference sequence). The CDR3 contains 15 residues. The trim removed 4 bases at V and 3 bases at J, leaving 2 bases unmatched.

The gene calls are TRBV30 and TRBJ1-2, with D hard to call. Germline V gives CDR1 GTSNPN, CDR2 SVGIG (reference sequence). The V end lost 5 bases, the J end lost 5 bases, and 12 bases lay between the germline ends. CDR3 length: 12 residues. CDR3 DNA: TGTGCCTGGCACCGGGTCTTTTATGGCTACACCTTC. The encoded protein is CAWHRVFYGYTF.

The CDR3 bases are TGTGCCAGCAGCCAGGGAAAAGAGACCCAGTACTTC. The encoded protein is CASSQGKETQYF. The chain has TRBV6-5 and TRBJ2-5; D is perhaps TRBD1 (5 bases). CDR3 size: 12 residues. Germline V gene sequence: CDR1 MNHEY, CDR2 SVGAGI. With 6 bases removed from V and 3 bases from J, the gap between germline ends came to 8 bases.

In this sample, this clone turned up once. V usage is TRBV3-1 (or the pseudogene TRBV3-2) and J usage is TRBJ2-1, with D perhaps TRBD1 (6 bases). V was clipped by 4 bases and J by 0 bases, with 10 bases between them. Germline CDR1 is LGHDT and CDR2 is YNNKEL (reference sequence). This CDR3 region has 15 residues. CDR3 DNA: TGTGCCAGCAGCCTGGACAGAAACTCCTACAATGAGCAGTTCTTC. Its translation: CASSLDRNSYNEQFF.

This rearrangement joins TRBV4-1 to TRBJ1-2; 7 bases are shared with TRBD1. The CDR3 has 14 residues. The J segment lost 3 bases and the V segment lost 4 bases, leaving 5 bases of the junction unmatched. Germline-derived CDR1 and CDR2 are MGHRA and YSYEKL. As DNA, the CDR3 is TGCGCCAGCAGCCCGGACAGGCTTGACTATGGCTACACCTTC. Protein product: CASSPDRLDYGYTF.

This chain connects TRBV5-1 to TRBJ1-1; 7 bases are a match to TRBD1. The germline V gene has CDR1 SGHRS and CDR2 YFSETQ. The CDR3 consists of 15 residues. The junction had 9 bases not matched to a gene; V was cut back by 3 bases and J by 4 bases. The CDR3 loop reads CASSSTGPLGTEAFF. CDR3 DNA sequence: TGCGCCAGCAGCTCGACAGGGCCCCTGGGCACTGAAGCTTTCTTT.

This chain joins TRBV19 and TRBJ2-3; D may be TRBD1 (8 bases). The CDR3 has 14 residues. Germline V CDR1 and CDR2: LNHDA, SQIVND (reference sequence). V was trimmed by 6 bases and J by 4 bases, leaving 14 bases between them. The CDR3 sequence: CASSSQGGADTQYF. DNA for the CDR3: TGTGCCAGTAGCTCACAGGGGGGGGCAGATACGCAGTATTTT.

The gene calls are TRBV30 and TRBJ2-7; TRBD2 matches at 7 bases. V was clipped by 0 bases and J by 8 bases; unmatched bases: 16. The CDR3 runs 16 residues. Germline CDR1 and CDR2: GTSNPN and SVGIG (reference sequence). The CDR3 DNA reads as TGTGCCTGGAGTGTCACCCCCTCTAGCGGTGGCGGGAAGCAGTACTTC. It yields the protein CAWSVTPSSGGGKQYF.

The CDR3 DNA reads TGTGCCAGCAGCAAACTCGGGACTAGCGGGCTCCATGAGCAGTTCTTC. This codes for CASSKLGTSGLHEQFF. The chain uses TRBV21-1 and TRBJ2-1; the table's D call, TRBD2, has no DNA check behind it. TRBV21-1 is a known pseudogene. This CDR3 is 16 amino acids long.

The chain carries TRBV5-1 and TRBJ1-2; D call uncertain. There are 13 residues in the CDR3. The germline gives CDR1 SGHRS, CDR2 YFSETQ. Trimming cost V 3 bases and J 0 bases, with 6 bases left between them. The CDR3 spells CASSSDTNYGYTF. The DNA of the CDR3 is TGCGCCAGCAGCTCTGACACTAACTATGGCTACACCTTC.

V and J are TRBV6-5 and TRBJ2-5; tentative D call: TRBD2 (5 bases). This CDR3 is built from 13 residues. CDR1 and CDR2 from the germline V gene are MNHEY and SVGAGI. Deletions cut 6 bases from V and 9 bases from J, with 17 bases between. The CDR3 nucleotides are TGTGCCAGCAGACCCGACGGTACCGGGGCCCAGTACTTC. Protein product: CASRPDGTGAQYF.